This TCR beta chain was captured by sequencing in a study of vaccination and CD4 T cells after COVID-19. Study information: At a median 72 days (range 14 to 241) after dose two, post-vaccine samples were obtained.

Time point of the sample: late sampling 161 to 241 days after vaccination in a few convalescent patients. Indicated treatment: approximately nine-day PBMC culture with coronavirus spike peptide pools or control peptides (ViraFEST assay). The Oncomine TCR Beta short-read assay was what sequenced the DNA obtained from cultured CD4+ T cells. TCRdb itself ran the PCR reads through MiXCR, one entry per CDR3 protein. The sample holds some 15,000 distinct CDR3 sequences, around 47% seen once. Germline V CDR1 and CDR2: LNHDA, SQIVND (reference sequence). This CDR3 is 14 amino acids long. The trim removed 5 bases at V and 4 bases at J, leaving 3 bases unmatched. Worth noting for this clonotype: As yet, its antigen is unknown.

V usage is TRBV19 and J usage is TRBJ1-2; TRBD1 matches at 11 bases. Sample: CD4+ T cells from blood, cultured in vitro, taken about 7 months after SARS-CoV-2 vaccination. The receptor's source is a human donor who had recovered from COVID-19. The CDR3 bases are TGTGCCAGTAGTCCAGGGACAGGGGGCTATGGCTACACCTTC. As protein: CASSPGTGGYGYTF.